This T cell receptor beta chain was captured by sequencing in a study of cytomegalovirus exposure and HLA in healthy donors. Study summary: There were 70 million to 95 million unique TCRs (from HLA-typed donors) in an early data release. Study-wide results and caveats: Sequencing likely caused a cluster of highly shared sequence variants. The study flagged roughly 160 TCR beta chains as cytomegalovirus-associated. In vitro testing confirmed a few CMV-associated chains as specific for CMV antigens.

A note on this clone: As yet, its antigen is unknown.

Germline loops: CDR1 LNHNV, CDR2 YYDKDF (reference sequence). V lost 0 bases and J 6 bases, leaving 12 bases between the germline ends. The CDR3 consists of 15 residues. 60 Vbeta and 13 Jbeta primers were used in PCR. This table comes from immunoSEQ multiplex PCR, and its TCRdb copy is limited to in-frame clones, with some not included. The sample has about 190,000 clones; about four fifths are singletons. The receptor was derived from a man younger than 40 in good health and CMV-seropositive. The chain carries TRBV15 and TRBJ2-1; D perhaps matches TRBD2 (6 bases). Material for sequencing was PBMCs. DNA of the CDR3: TGTGCCACCAGCAGAGAGCGGGGAGGATTCAATGAGCAGTTCTTC. Protein: CATSRERGGFNEQFF.